Shown below are 7 T cell receptor beta chains from a single sample sequenced in a study of Ad26.COV2.S vaccination and SARS-CoV-2 variants. Treatment indicated: 19 received Ad26.COV2.S at low or high dose, single or two shots; 5 received placebo; per-sample allocation not given. Vaccine and placebo recipients were sampled on day 63 after the first injection. The assay was immunoSEQ multiplex PCR, and TCRdb's table has in-frame clones only and misses some. The sample carries 410,000 or so clones, around 92% recorded once. The input for sequencing was peripheral blood, taken in a trial of Ad26.COV2.S vaccine versus placebo. These receptors were taken from a person between 18 and 60 years old who received the Ad26.COV2.S COVID-19 vaccine or a placebo.

This CDR3 is CSVASRQLGDSNQPQHF. CDR3 sequence (DNA): TGCAGCGTTGCTTCAAGGCAGTTAGGTGATAGCAATCAGCCCCAGCATTTT. The chain employs TRBV29-1 and TRBJ1-5; D is unclear. Germline V CDR1 and CDR2: SQVTM, ANQGSEA. Trimming took off 4 bases at V and 0 bases at J, with 19 bases between the two ends. This CDR3 has 17 residues.

As regards this clone: Additional DNA sequences in this sample encode the identical CDR3. V is TRBV6-5 and J is TRBJ2-7, with TRBD2 as a possible D gene (5 bases). V was pared by 3 bases and J by 2 bases, with 11 bases between. This CDR3 spans 14 amino acids. Looked up from germline, CDR1 is MNHEY and CDR2 is SVGAGI. In DNA form, the CDR3 reads TGTGCCAGCAGTTATAGCGTTGGGCCCTACGAGCAGTACTTC. Encoded protein: CASSYSVGPYEQYF.

The V gene is TRBV9, the J gene TRBJ1-1, with D perhaps TRBD1 (6 bases). Germline CDR1 and CDR2: SGDLS and YYNGEE. The V gene lost 0 bases and the J gene lost 7 bases, with 13 bases spanning the gap. This CDR3 region has 14 residues. The CDR3 region has the DNA TGTGCCAGCAGCGTAGTCGGGACAATGATTGAAGCTTTCTTT. It translates to CASSVVGTMIEAFF.

This clone was picked up one time. The rearrangement joins TRBV5-4 to TRBJ2-7; weak D call: TRBD1 (6 bases). The V gene lost 3 bases and the J gene lost 5 bases, with 12 bases spanning the gap. Germline CDR1 reads SGHNT; CDR2 reads YYREEE (reference sequence). This CDR3 comprises 13 residues. The CDR3 sequence: CASSWGQSNEQYF. CDR3 DNA: TGTGCCAGCAGCTGGGGGCAGTCCAACGAGCAGTACTTC.

The chain recombines TRBV6-6 with TRBJ1-2; D not resolved. Trimming left V 0 bases short and J 3 bases short, with 5 bases between. Germline loops: CDR1 MNHNY, CDR2 SVGAGI (reference sequence). CDR3 length equals 13 residues. The CDR3 DNA reads TGTGCCAGCAGTTACTCGCTGGACTATGGCTACACCTTC. It translates to CASSYSLDYGYTF.

The gene calls are TRBV5-1 and TRBJ1-2, with a weak D call TRBD1 (6 bases). V was trimmed by 7 bases and J by 14 bases, leaving 27 bases between them. CDR1 and CDR2 (germline): SGHRS, YFSETQ. The CDR3 spans 14 residues. CDR3 loop: CASGKVSGGARDTF. In DNA form, the CDR3 reads TGCGCCAGCGGCAAGGTCTCGGGGGGGGCGAGAGATACCTTC. The full variable domain, rest sourced from reference TRBV5-1 and TRBJ1-2, is KAGVTQTPRYLIKTRGQQVTLSCSPISGHRSVSWYQQTPGQGLQFLFEYFSETQRNKGNFPGRFSGRQFSNSRSEMNVSTLELGDSALYLCASGKVSGGARDTFGSGTRLTVV.

The chain links TRBV3-1 (or the pseudogene TRBV3-2) to TRBJ2-1; D is tentatively TRBD1 or TRBD2 (6 bases each). The CDR3 is 13 amino acids. Germline loops: CDR1 LGHDT, CDR2 YNNKEL (reference sequence). V was pared by 1 base and J by 12 bases, with 13 bases between. The CDR3 DNA sequence: TGTGCCAGCAGCCAAGTAAGGGGGGCGGGGCAGTTCTTC. Protein sequence: CASSQVRGAGQFF.